These 30 T cell receptor delta chains share one sample of origin, sequenced in a study of gamma-delta T cells after stem cell transplantation. TCRdb re-analyzed the RT-PCR reads via CATT. The sample has 2,000 to 2,500 delta-chain clones; around 4.4% are singletons. The sequenced material came from gamma-delta T cells. The receptors originated from a human donor. It is not recorded whose cells these are; they may come from a transplant donor.

This clone was counted between two and nine times. The TCRdb protein, from a much larger clone, departs from this DNA's translation at residue 8, likely by read error; the protein shown derives from the DNA. The chain carries TRDV2 and TRDJ1, with 8 positions matching TRDD3. Germline V gene sequence: CDR1 GEAIGNYY, CDR2 EKD. After removal of 3 bases from V and 0 bases from J, the junction contained 8 bases not matched to a gene. CDR3 length: 16 amino acids. The CDR3 is CACDPLGAPDTDKLIF. CDR3 coding DNA: TGTGCCTGTGACCCACTGGGGGCTCCAGACACCGATAAACTCATCTTT.

Only a few counts were recorded for this clone. With a much larger clone just one base away, this may be a read error. Additional DNA sequences in this sample encode the identical CDR3. The gene calls are TRDV2 and TRDJ1; 8 nucleotides agree with TRDD3. The CDR3 consists of 19 residues. Looked up from germline, CDR1 is GEAIGNYY and CDR2 is EKD. The CDR3 region is CACDTVPDTGGKHTDKLIF. In DNA, the CDR3 is TGTGCCTGCGACACCGTCCCCGATACTGGGGGGAAACACACCGATAAACTCATCTTT.

The sample holds a few counts of this clone. The protein given by TCRdb reflects a much larger clone and differs at residue 5 from this DNA's translation, likely from a read error; the protein shown is the DNA's translation. The J gene is TRDJ1, the V gene TRDV2; TRDD3 matches 9 bases. The V gene's germline CDR1 is GEAIGNYY and CDR2 EKD. The CDR3 is 18 amino acids. The ends lost 3 bases at V and 1 base at J; junction bases unmatched: 14. CDR3: CACDPLLGDPLTTDKLIF. The CDR3 DNA sequence: TGTGCCTGTGACCCCCTACTGGGGGACCCCCTTACCACCGATAAACTCATCTTT.

This clone qualifies as medium-sized. The chain carries TRDV2 and TRDJ1; 10 positions agree with TRDD3. The CDR3 consists of 18 residues. The V and J ends lost 3 bases and 0 bases, in that order; junction bases with no gene match: 12. CDR1 and CDR2 (germline): GEAIGNYY, EKD. The CDR3 sequence is CACDPLTGGSTYTDKLIF. CDR3 DNA: TGTGCCTGTGACCCTTTAACTGGGGGATCGACGTACACCGATAAACTCATCTTT.

Notes on this clone: This is likely an artifact of a read error, given a far larger clone one base away. Distinct nucleotide sequences in the sample also encode this CDR3. The rearrangement links TRDV2 to TRDJ3; perhaps TRDD3 as D (5 bases). Germline CDR1 and CDR2: GEAIGNYY and EKD. CDR3 length: 16 amino acids. The chain's CDR3 is CACDSISSWDTRQMFF. For the CDR3, the DNA is TGTGCCTGTGACTCGATTAGCTCCTGGGACACCCGACAAATGTTTTTC.

This clone qualifies as medium-sized. The chain employs TRDV2 and TRDJ1; TRDD3 agrees at 12 bases. With V trimmed by 2 bases and J by 0 bases, 9 bases remained unmatched. CDR1 is GEAIGNYY, CDR2 EKD, per germline. CDR3 length: 18 amino acids. The DNA of the CDR3 is TGTGCCTGTGACAGACTGGGGGATACTATTAGGCACACCGATAAACTCATCTTT. Translation gives CACDRLGDTIRHTDKLIF.

To note about this clone: This probably arose from a read error, given a far larger clone one base away. Other DNA variants within this sample encode the same CDR3. The J gene is TRDJ1, the V gene TRDV2, with 8 nucleotides matching TRDD3. The CDR3 contains 17 residues. The ends lost 2 bases at V and 0 bases at J; junction bases unmatched: 10. CDR1 GEAIGNYY and CDR2 EKD come from the germline V gene. CDR3 coding DNA: TGTGCCTGTGACAGGCTGGGGGAGAAAACCAACACCGATAAACTCATCTTT. It translates to CACDRLGEKTNTDKLIF.

On this clone itself: A far bigger clonotype differs at one base, so this is likely a read error. The identical CDR3 is also encoded by other nucleotide sequences in the sample. The rearrangement joins TRDV1 to TRDJ1; D tentatively reads TRDD2 or TRDD3 (8 bases each). The CDR3 runs 22 residues. Germline-derived CDR1 and CDR2 are TSWWSYY and QGS. V was cut by 4 bases and J by 5 bases, with 38 bases left in between. The CDR3 sequence is CALGGPPSYSWGTQLTLDKLIF. As DNA, the CDR3 is TGTGCTCTTGGGGGGCCTCCTTCCTATAGCTGGGGGACGCAACTTACCCTAGATAAACTCATCTTT.

Sample share makes this clone large. The chain links TRDV2 to TRDJ1, with a tentative D call TRDD3 (6 bases). The CDR3 extends over 14 amino acids. The V end was cut by 3 bases, the J end by 4 bases, with 14 bases between. In germline, CDR1 is GEAIGNYY, CDR2 EKD. CDR3 nucleotides: TGTGCCTGTGACCTGGTGGGGGGAGACGATAAACTCATCTTT. Amino acid sequence: CACDLVGGDDKLIF.

Turning to this clone: The amino acid sequence in TCRdb belongs to a much larger clone and departs from this DNA's translation at residue 9, likely a sequencing read error; the sequence shown is translated from the DNA. The V call is TRDV2, the J call TRDJ1; 10 positions agree with TRDD3. Trimming at V came to 3 bases and at J to 2 bases, leaving 5 bases not matched to a gene. The CDR3 spans 15 residues. Per germline, CDR1 GEAIGNYY and CDR2 EKD. DNA of the CDR3: TGTGCCTGTGACGGTATGGGGGATACAACCGATAAACTCATCTTT. This gives the protein CACDGMGDTTDKLIF.

By its share, this clone is medium-sized. The chain recombines TRDV2 with TRDJ1; 12 bases match TRDD3. The CDR3 loop spans 23 amino acids. The germline V gene encodes CDR1 GEAIGNYY and CDR2 EKD. The V gene end was trimmed by 3 bases and the J gene end by 0 bases; junction bases not matched to a gene: 25. The CDR3: CACDDLLTGGYPDGLHHTDKLIF. CDR3 sequence (DNA): TGTGCCTGTGACGACCTCCTCACTGGGGGATACCCAGACGGCCTCCATCACACCGATAAACTCATCTTT.

Note on this clone: A read error is likely here: a far larger clone is one base away. This CDR3 is also generated by other DNA sequences in the sample. The chain carries TRDV2 and TRDJ1; no clear D. Germline V gene data show CDR1 as GEAIGNYY and CDR2 as EKD. The CDR3 length is 15 residues. Here the CDR3 reads CACDPVGFNTDKLIF. In DNA form, the CDR3 reads TGTGCCTGTGACCCCGTAGGTTTCAACACCGATAAACTCATCTTC.

As regards this clone: TCRdb's protein, taken from a much larger clone, differs from this DNA's translation at residue 6, likely owing to a read error; the protein displayed comes from the DNA. The V gene is TRDV2, the J gene TRDJ1; TRDD3 aligns across 8 bases. The germline V gene encodes CDR1 GEAIGNYY and CDR2 EKD. The CDR3 is made up of 17 amino acids. V gave up 3 bases and J gave up 1 base; unmatched junction bases: 12. The CDR3, as DNA: TGTGCCTGTGACCCCCTACTGGGGGCCACCTCCACCGATAAACTCATCTTT. This codes for CACDPLLGATSTDKLIF.

This clone has just a few counts. This may be a read error, as it is one base from a much larger clone. Within the sample, other DNA sequences also encode this same CDR3. The chain couples TRDV2 to TRDJ1; perhaps TRDD3 as D (6 bases). Germline values: CDR1 GEAIGNYY, CDR2 EKD. This CDR3 has 17 residues. The V end was cut by 1 base, the J end by 0 bases, with 17 bases between. CDR3 nucleotide sequence: TGTGCCTGTGACACTTTGGGGGCGCCCATGTACACCGATAAACTCATCTTT. Translated: CACDTLGAPMYTDKLIF.

About this clone itself: The translation of this DNA and the TCRdb protein of a much larger clone differ at residue 6, probably owing to a read error; the protein shown here is translated from the DNA. DNA of the CDR3: TGTGCCTGTGAAGCCCCTGGGGGCGAGGCCGCCGATAAACTCATCTTT. Translation gives CACEAPGGEAADKLIF. The chain employs TRDV2 and TRDJ1; 7 bases agree with TRDD3. The ends lost 4 bases at V and 3 bases at J; junction bases unmatched: 13. The CDR3 is 16 amino acids. In germline, CDR1 is GEAIGNYY, CDR2 EKD.

In this sample, this clone is medium-sized. This probably arose from a read error, given a far larger clone one base away. Other DNA sequences from this sample encode an identical CDR3 as well. V is TRDV2 and J is TRDJ1; 9 bases match TRDD2. CDR1 and CDR2 from the germline V gene are GEAIGNYY and EKD. This CDR3 is 19 amino acids long. The CDR3 region has the DNA TGCGCCTGTGACTCCCTTCCTACTGAACTGGGGTCCAACACCGATAAACTCATCTTT. It specifies CACDSLPTELGSNTDKLIF.

Details on this clone: This likely traces to a read error, being one base from a far larger clone. The chain joins TRDV2 to TRDJ2; TRDD3 aligns across 12 bases. V trimming: 4 bases; J trimming: 1 base; junction bases outside the gene matches: 15. CDR1 is GEAIGNYY and CDR2 is EKD in the germline V gene. The CDR3 covers 20 residues. The CDR3 region has the DNA TGTGCCTGTGATCCGGTAGGTACTGGGGGATACATCGTTTTGACAGCACAACTCTTCTTT. This sequence encodes CACDPVGTGGYIVLTAQLFF.

This clone is medium-sized by share. A single base is all that separates this from a far larger clone, so a read error is likely. The sample holds other DNA sequences that translate to the same CDR3. The rearrangement uses TRDV2 and TRDJ1; 7 bases match TRDD3. This CDR3 is built from 17 residues. CDR1 is GEAIGNYY and CDR2 is EKD in the germline V gene. The CDR3 is CACDRLLGHQNTDKLIF. The CDR3, as DNA: TGTGCCTGCGACAGGCTACTGGGGCACCAGAACACCGATAAACTCATCTTT.

Of note for this clone: The protein TCRdb lists belongs to a much larger clone and differs from this DNA's translation at residue 10, which points to a read error; the protein shown is made from the DNA. The chain carries TRDV2 and TRDJ1; TRDD3 agrees at 8 bases. The V gene end was trimmed by 3 bases and the J gene end by 3 bases; junction bases not matched to a gene: 8. Germline lookup yields CDR1 GEAIGNYY and CDR2 EKD. CDR3 size: 15 residues. As DNA, the CDR3 is TGTGCCTGTGACCCCTGGGGGACCGACGCCGATAAACTCATCTTT. It yields the protein CACDPWGTDADKLIF.

Concerning this clone: A far larger clone is off by one base, so a read error is likely. The same CDR3 also results from other DNA sequences found in this sample. The chain combines TRDV2 with TRDJ1; D call uncertain. Trimming removed 0 bases at V and 0 bases at J, with 16 bases between. This CDR3 spans 17 amino acids. The germline CDR1 and CDR2 sequences are GEAIGNYY and EKD. CDR3 in DNA: TGTGCCTGTGACACCGCTGCCGGACGCCGGTACACCGATAAACTCATCTTT. This sequence encodes CACDTAAGRRYTDKLIF.

For this clone: The protein held in TCRdb is that of a much larger clone and does not match this DNA's translation at residue 4, likely because of a read error; the protein shown is translated from the DNA. V is TRDV2 and J is TRDJ1; 10 nucleotides match TRDD3. Germline CDR1 GEAIGNYY, CDR2 EKD. CDR3 length: 18 amino acids. The CDR3: CACHTLHRTGGSTDKLIF. In DNA, the CDR3 is TGTGCCTGTCACACCCTCCACCGTACTGGGGGATCCACCGATAAACTCATCTTT.

This clone was counted only a few times. V is TRDV2 and J is TRDJ1; TRDD3 is a possible D gene (6 bases). Germline V gene sequence: CDR1 GEAIGNYY, CDR2 EKD. Trimming removed 3 bases at V and 0 bases at J, with 16 bases between. The CDR3 has 16 residues. The CDR3 region is CACDRLGTLYTDKLIF. The CDR3 DNA is TGTGCCTGTGACCGGCTGGGGACCCTGTACACCGATAAACTCATCTTT.

This clone is labeled as medium-sized. This chain uses TRDV2 with TRDJ1, with 7 bases fitting TRDD3. The V gene end was trimmed by 3 bases and the J gene end by 0 bases; junction bases not matched to a gene: 6. Looked up from germline, CDR1 is GEAIGNYY and CDR2 is EKD. The CDR3 totals 15 residues. The CDR3 region has the DNA TGTGCCTGTGACTCGTTGGGGGAGTACACCGATAAACTCATCTTT. Translated: CACDSLGEYTDKLIF.

By sample share, this clone is medium-sized (0.01 to 0.1%). The chain links TRDV2 to TRDJ1; D gene unclear. Deletions cut 2 bases from V and 0 bases from J, with 15 bases between. Germline V gives CDR1 GEAIGNYY, CDR2 EKD. This CDR3 is built from 16 residues. The chain's CDR3 is CACDSLLGTYTDKLIF. The CDR3 coding sequence is TGTGCCTGTGACAGTCTACTTGGGACCTACACCGATAAACTCATCTTT.

With regard to this clone: A far bigger clonotype differs at one base, so this is likely a read error. This chain connects TRDV2 to TRDJ1, with 8 positions matching TRDD3. Germline V gene data show CDR1 as GEAIGNYY and CDR2 as EKD. This CDR3 has 14 amino acids. The CDR3 spells CARDILGEADKLIF. CDR3 nucleotide sequence: TGTGCCCGTGACATCCTGGGGGAGGCCGATAAACTCATCTTT.

This clone has more than one count but fewer than ten. The protein held in TCRdb is that of a much larger clone and does not match this DNA's translation at residue 17, likely because of a read error; the protein shown is translated from the DNA. The chain uses TRDV2 and TRDJ1; 9 bases agree with TRDD3. The CDR3 loop spans 19 amino acids. Germline CDR1 GEAIGNYY, CDR2 EKD. The CDR3 sequence is CACDTVRGILSTWADKPIF. The CDR3 nucleotides are TGTGCCTGTGACACCGTAAGGGGGATACTTTCAACTTGGGCCGATAAACCCATCTTT.

As for this clone: Being one base from a much bigger clone, this may be a read error. The chain is built from TRDV2 and TRDJ1, with 9 bases lining up with TRDD3. Germline V gives CDR1 GEAIGNYY, CDR2 EKD. V shed 0 bases and J 0 bases; nucleotides not matched to a gene: 19. The CDR3 sequence is 21 residues long. The CDR3 region has the DNA TGTGCCTGTGACACCGTCACTGGGGGACGCGCAATGTTTCCCCACACCGATAAACTCATCTTT. This gives the protein CACDTVTGGRAMFPHTDKLIF.

There are a few counts of this clone. The TCRdb record carries a much larger clone's protein, which differs from this DNA's translation at residue 12; a read error is the likely cause, and the protein listed here is the DNA translation. This chain uses TRDV2 with TRDJ1; 9 bases map to TRDD3. The junction had 14 bases not matched to a gene; V was cut back by 3 bases and J by 1 base. Germline lookup yields CDR1 GEAIGNYY and CDR2 EKD. The length of the CDR3 is 18 residues. In nucleotides, the CDR3 is TGTGCCTGTGACCGCCTACTGGGGGACCCCCTTGCCACCGATAAACTCATCTTT. Its translation is CACDRLLGDPLATDKLIF.

This clone was recorded a few times. Since a much larger clone is just one base distant, this may be a read error. This chain joins TRDV2 and TRDJ1; 10 nucleotides line up with TRDD3. The CDR3 contains 23 residues. Germline assignment: CDR1 GEAIGNYY and CDR2 EKD. CDR3 loop: CACDTVASPTGGLGVIDTDKPIF. For the CDR3, the DNA is TGTGCCTGTGACACCGTAGCCTCCCCTACTGGGGGATTAGGAGTTATTGACACCGATAAACCCATCTTT.

This clone came up a few times. With a far larger clone one base away, a read error is the likely cause. The sample holds other DNA sequences that translate to the same CDR3. The gene calls are TRDV2 and TRDJ1, with TRDD3 matching over 11 bases. Germline assignment: CDR1 GEAIGNYY and CDR2 EKD. CDR3 length: 17 residues. J was trimmed by 0 bases and V by 7 bases; bases with no gene match: 12. The chain's CDR3 is CACDHILGDSNTDKLIF. The CDR3 nucleotides read TGTGCCTGCGACCATATACTGGGGGATAGCAACACCGATAAACTCATCTTT.